The entry that follows covers one T cell receptor beta chain sequence. The entry originates in a study of control samples from healthy donors and cancer patients. CDR3 size: 17 residues. Data came from immunoSEQ multiplex PCR; TCRdb stores just in-frame clones and leaves some out. The sample holds about 120,000 clones, 88% seen once. The sequence was obtained from a woman aged 70-85 years in good health. Material: blood. This chain uses TRBV21-1 with TRBJ2-4; TRBD1, the table's D call, was not compared with the DNA. TRBV21-1 is noted as a pseudogene. CDR3 loop: CASSIRDRVGAKNIQYF. CDR3 DNA: TGTGCCAGCAGCATCCGGGACAGGGTCGGAGCCAAAAACATTCAGTACTTC.